The 20 T cell receptor beta chains given below trace back to one sample, sequenced in a study of PD-L1 blockade in urothelial cancer. The assay was immunoSEQ multiplex PCR, and TCRdb's table has in-frame clones only and misses some. The sample consists of 80,000 to 95,000 clones, roughly 83% of them appearing once. Indicated time point: peripheral blood 6 weeks after treatment start. Sequencing used PBMCs, obtained around atezolizumab (anti-PD-L1) treatment. These TCRs come from a man in his 70s with urothelial cancer.

The gene calls are TRBV7-8 and TRBJ2-7, with no clear D. CDR1 SGHVS and CDR2 FQNEAQ come from the germline V gene. Trimming removed 4 bases from V and 4 bases from J, with 14 bases in between. The CDR3 is 14 residues long. The CDR3 DNA sequence: TGTGCCAGCAGCTCGCGAGGCACCGAATACGAGCAGTACTTC. Its translation is CASSSRGTEYEQYF.

V usage is TRBV19 and J usage is TRBJ1-1; possible D gene TRBD1, 5 bases. Trimming shortened V by 4 bases and J by 6 bases, and 15 bases separated the two germline ends. CDR1 is LNHDA, CDR2 SQIVND, per germline (reference sequence). The CDR3 extends over 14 amino acids. In DNA form, the CDR3 reads TGTGCCAGTAGTACGCGGGGGATGTACCCTGAAGCTTTCTTT. It yields the protein CASSTRGMYPEAFF.

The rearrangement joins TRBV19 to TRBJ1-1, with D tentatively TRBD1 (6 bases). V was cut by 10 bases and J by 1 base, with 10 bases left in between. Per the germline V gene, CDR1 is LNHDA and CDR2 is SQIVND (reference sequence). This CDR3 contains 12 residues. CDR3 loop: CATKDRNTEAFF. The CDR3, as DNA: TGTGCCACCAAGGACAGGAACACTGAAGCTTTCTTT.

The V call is TRBV19, the J call TRBJ1-2; 7 bases fit TRBD1. Germline assignment: CDR1 LNHDA and CDR2 SQIVND (reference sequence). This CDR3 region has 13 residues. V dropped 7 bases and J dropped 4; count of bases not matched to a gene: 6. The CDR3, as DNA: TGTGCCAGTAAAGGGGACAGTCCCTATGGCTACACCTTC. Amino acid sequence: CASKGDSPYGYTF.

This chain joins TRBV9 and TRBJ1-3; possibly TRBD1 for D (5 bases). The CDR3 extends over 16 amino acids. Per germline, CDR1 SGDLS and CDR2 YYNGEE. The V and J ends lost 6 bases and 0 bases respectively, with 16 bases between them. The CDR3 protein is CASNSGALNSGNTIYF. CDR3 in DNA: TGTGCCAGCAACAGCGGGGCCCTAAACTCTGGAAACACCATATATTTT.

This rearrangement joins TRBV11-2 to TRBJ2-1; D unresolved. The CDR3 runs to 12 residues. Germline V gives CDR1 SGHAT, CDR2 FQNNGV. Trimming shortened V by 7 bases and J by 6 bases, and 10 bases separated the two germline ends. The CDR3 sequence: CASTRGGNEQFF. CDR3 bases: TGTGCCAGCACCAGAGGCGGCAATGAGCAGTTCTTC.

This CDR3 is CASSLGLAGVWETQYF. CDR3 nucleotides: TGTGCCAGCAGCTTAGGACTAGCGGGAGTATGGGAGACCCAGTACTTC. V and J are TRBV7-2 and TRBJ2-5, with 12 positions matching TRBD2. The CDR3 covers 16 residues. Per germline, CDR1 SGHTA and CDR2 FQGNSA. Germline trimming cut 1 base from V and 5 bases from J; bases unmatched to any gene: 5. The variable domain in full, with the rest retrieved from reference TRBV7-2 and TRBJ2-5, is GAGVSQSPSNKVTEKGKDVELRCDPISGHTALYWYRQSLGQGLEFLIYFQGNSAPDKSGLPSDRFSAERTGGSVSTLTIQRTQQEDSAVYLCASSLGLAGVWETQYFGPGTRLLVL.

For the CDR3, the DNA is TGTGCCAGCAGCTTAGAAACAGGGATGCACGAGCAGTACTTC. Translation gives CASSLETGMHEQYF. The chain is built from TRBV7-2 and TRBJ2-7, with a tentative D call TRBD1 (6 bases). Trimming took 1 base from V and 5 from J, leaving 12 bases between them. The germline V gene encodes CDR1 SGHTA and CDR2 FQGNSA. CDR3 length: 14 residues.

This clone occurred once. The genes are TRBV18 and TRBJ2-7, with 10 bases that match TRBD1. The junction had 12 bases not matched to a gene; V was cut back by 3 bases and J by 1 base. The CDR3 is 18 residues long. Looked up from germline, CDR1 is KGHSH and CDR2 is LQKENI. The CDR3 sequence: CASSPLRQGAGRSYEQYF. CDR3 coding DNA: TGTGCCAGCTCACCGCTAAGACAGGGGGCAGGGAGGTCCTACGAGCAGTACTTC.

The V call is TRBV5-1, the J call TRBJ1-2; 7 nucleotides agree with TRBD1. V dropped 4 bases and J dropped 2; count of bases not matched to a gene: 2. The CDR3 sequence is 13 residues long. Germline V lookup: CDR1 SGHRS, CDR2 YFSETQ. Written as DNA, the CDR3 is TGCGCCAGCAGCACGGGACAGAACTATGGCTACACCTTC. Its translation is CASSTGQNYGYTF. The full variable domain, completed using reference TRBV5-1 and TRBJ1-2, is KAGVTQTPRYLIKTRGQQVTLSCSPISGHRSVSWYQQTPGQGLQFLFEYFSETQRNKGNFPGRFSGRQFSNSRSEMNVSTLELGDSALYLCASSTGQNYGYTFGSGTRLTVV.

The chain has TRBV2 and TRBJ2-3, with 7 nucleotides matching TRBD2. Trimming took 8 bases from V and 0 from J; bases not matched to a gene: 5. The CDR3 extends over 14 amino acids. Germline values: CDR1 SNHLY, CDR2 FYNNEI. CDR3 DNA: TGTGCCAGCCTCGGGGGGACTAGCACAGATACGCAGTATTTT. This encodes CASLGGTSTDTQYF. The whole variable domain, filled in from reference TRBV2 and TRBJ2-3, reads EPEVTQTPSHQVTQMGQEVILRCVPISNHLYFYWYRQILGQKVEFLVSFYNNEISEKSEIFDDQFSVERPDGSNFTLKIRSTKLEDSAMYFCASLGGTSTDTQYFGPGTRLTVL.

This clone is a singleton in its sample. The chain links TRBV9 to TRBJ1-6; 9 nucleotides agree with TRBD1. Trimming cost V 4 bases and J 9 bases; bases outside gene matches: 5. CDR1 SGDLS and CDR2 YYNGEE come from the germline V gene. The CDR3 extends over 14 amino acids. The CDR3 sequence is CASSRTGDGSPLHF. The CDR3 DNA sequence: TGTGCCAGCAGCCGGACAGGGGATGGTTCACCCCTCCACTTT.

The chain carries TRBV2 and TRBJ1-1; the D gene is possibly TRBD1 (6 bases). V was cut by 6 bases and J by 0 bases, with 14 bases left in between. This CDR3 region has 15 residues. CDR1 and CDR2 (germline): SNHLY, FYNNEI. The CDR3: CASSAGQTMNTEAFF. The CDR3 bases are TGTGCCAGCAGCGCCGGACAGACAATGAACACTGAAGCTTTCTTT. Full variable domain (remainder filled in from reference TRBV2 and TRBJ1-1): EPEVTQTPSHQVTQMGQEVILRCVPISNHLYFYWYRQILGQKVEFLVSFYNNEISEKSEIFDDQFSVERPDGSNFTLKIRSTKLEDSAMYFCASSAGQTMNTEAFFGQGTRLTVV.

The CDR3 nucleotides are TGTGCCAGCTTGAAGGGCGGGAGGGACAATGAGCAGTTCTTC. This codes for CASLKGGRDNEQFF. This chain connects TRBV28 to TRBJ2-1; 9 bases are a match to TRBD2. This CDR3 spans 14 amino acids. V dropped 8 bases and J dropped 5; count of bases not matched to a gene: 7. Germline values: CDR1 MDHEN, CDR2 SYDVKM.

The chain uses TRBV5-6 and TRBJ2-5; D is unresolved. Germline CDR1 SGHDT, CDR2 YYEEEE. CDR3 length equals 14 residues. The V gene lost 0 bases and the J gene lost 4 bases, with 10 bases spanning the gap. The CDR3 DNA reads TGTGCCAGCAGCTTGGGGGCGAACAGAGAGACCCAGTACTTC. Translated: CASSLGANRETQYF.

This rearrangement joins TRBV2 to TRBJ2-4, with 8 bases fitting TRBD2. With 4 bases clipped from V and 6 bases from J, the junction kept 17 bases outside the gene matches. This CDR3 contains 18 residues. The germline CDR1 and CDR2 sequences are SNHLY and FYNNEI. The CDR3 sequence: CASSARGTSGSDINIQYF. CDR3 bases: TGTGCCAGCAGTGCCCGGGGTACTAGCGGTAGCGATATAAACATTCAGTACTTC.

CDR3 coding DNA: TGTGCCAGCAGCTTAGGGAATAGCGGGATCAAAGAGACCCAGTACTTC. Translated, it gives CASSLGNSGIKETQYF. The chain employs TRBV11-2 and TRBJ2-5; 8 nucleotides line up with TRBD2. V shed 1 base and J 3 bases; nucleotides not matched to a gene: 7. Germline loops: CDR1 SGHAT, CDR2 FQNNGV. This CDR3 comprises 16 residues.

This clone appeared a few times. This chain uses TRBV7-2 with TRBJ2-7, with 7 nucleotides matching TRBD1. With V trimmed by 5 bases and J by 0 bases, 10 bases remained unmatched. This CDR3 has 16 amino acids. Germline CDR1 and CDR2: SGHTA and FQGNSA. This CDR3 reads CASSTRDSPLSYEQYF. The CDR3 nucleotides read TGTGCCAGCAGCACCAGGGACAGCCCTCTCTCCTACGAGCAGTACTTC.

This clone was observed a few times. The same CDR3 also results from other DNA sequences found in this sample. The chain links TRBV9 to TRBJ1-2, with D perhaps TRBD1 (5 bases). Germline loops: CDR1 SGDLS, CDR2 YYNGEE. The CDR3 covers 13 residues. The germline V and J ends were trimmed by 0 bases and 2 bases, with 5 bases remaining between them. This CDR3 is CASSVGQNYGYTF. CDR3 coding DNA: TGTGCCAGCAGCGTAGGACAGAACTATGGCTACACCTTC.

In this sample, this clone turned up once. The V call is TRBV9, the J call TRBJ2-7; 10 bases fit TRBD1. Per the germline V gene, CDR1 is SGDLS and CDR2 is YYNGEE. V was pared by 4 bases and J by 6 bases, with 7 bases of the junction left unmatched. CDR3 size: 14 residues. The CDR3 region is CASSPGQGLGEQYF. The CDR3 nucleotides are TGTGCCAGCAGCCCGGGACAGGGGTTAGGCGAGCAGTACTTC. The full variable domain, completed using reference TRBV9 and TRBJ2-7, is DSGVTQTPKHLITATGQRVTLRCSPRSGDLSVYWYQQSLDQGLQFLIQYYNGEERAKGNILERFSAQQFPDLHSELNLSSLELGDSALYFCASSPGQGLGEQYFGPGTRLTVT.